Shown below are 18 T cell receptor beta chains from a single sample sequenced in a study of T cells in Graves' hyperthyroidism and ophthalmopathy. Regions amplified from RNA transcripts were the TCR beta CDR3 regions. The primer set for the first-round RT-PCR of the TCR CDR3 was HTBI. TCRdb fed the multiplex PCR reads into MiXCR, producing one record per CDR3 protein. The sample carries about 640,000 distinct CDR3 sequences, 20% to 25% recorded once. The sample taken for sequencing was blood. The receptor source for this set is a man aged 25-40 years with Graves' ophthalmopathy.

The chain links TRBV19 to TRBJ1-1; no definite D call. This CDR3 is 13 amino acids long. Germline CDR1 and CDR2: LNHDA and SQIVND (reference sequence). V lost 3 bases to trimming and J lost 3 bases, with 8 bases between them. CDR3 coding DNA: TGTGCCAGTAGTATCCGAGGGTACACTGAAGCTTTCTTT. The encoded protein is CASSIRGYTEAFF.

This clonotype occurred many times. The chain carries TRBV28 and TRBJ2-7; possibly TRBD1 for D (5 bases). The CDR3 has 14 amino acids. With 3 bases removed from V and 2 bases from J, the gap between germline ends came to 11 bases. Per germline, CDR1 MDHEN and CDR2 SYDVKM. The CDR3, as DNA: TGTGCCAGCAGTTTTTCAGGGCCTCCCTACGAGCAGTACTTC. It translates to CASSFSGPPYEQYF.

This clonotype occurred many times. CDR3 in amino acids: CASSAGGLSTDTQYF. In DNA form, the CDR3 reads TGTGCCAGCAGTGCAGGGGGCCTTAGCACAGATACGCAGTATTTT. This rearrangement joins TRBV12-3 or TRBV12-4 to TRBJ2-3; 8 nucleotides match TRBD1. CDR3 length: 15 residues. J gave up 0 bases and V 5 bases, and 4 bases lay outside the gene matches.

This clonotype was picked up many times. V gene TRBV20-1 combines with J gene TRBJ2-7, with 8 positions matching TRBD1. Germline assignment: CDR1 DFQATT and CDR2 SNEGSKA (reference sequence). Germline trimming cut 0 bases from V and 6 bases from J; bases unmatched to any gene: 16. The CDR3 is 17 residues long. CDR3 in DNA: TGCAGTGCTAGAGACGGGACAGGAGGGCTTTACGGAAGCGAGCAGTACTTC. Amino acid sequence: CSARDGTGGLYGSEQYF.

This clonotype was seen a few times. This CDR3 is CASSLSAGRRGYEQYF. CDR3 coding DNA: TGTGCCAGCAGTTTATCCGCTGGGAGAAGGGGCTACGAGCAGTACTTC. The chain uses TRBV27 and TRBJ2-7; D is possibly TRBD1 or TRBD2 (5 bases each). This CDR3 spans 16 amino acids. Germline lookup yields CDR1 MNHEY and CDR2 SMNVEV (reference sequence). V lost 0 bases and J lost 3, with 15 bases in between.

The chain joins TRBV6-5 to TRBJ2-3, with 8 nucleotides matching TRBD1. The CDR3 consists of 16 residues. J lost 6 bases, V lost 1 base, and 9 bases had no gene match. The germline gives CDR1 MNHEY, CDR2 SVGAGI. CDR3 sequence: CASSYFQGASPDTQYF. The CDR3 DNA follows: TGTGCCAGCAGTTACTTTCAGGGGGCTAGCCCCGATACGCAGTATTTT.

The chain carries TRBV6-6 and TRBJ1-1, with TRBD1 identical over 8 bases. The CDR3 is 17 amino acids. Germline CDR1 MNHNY, CDR2 SVGAGI (reference sequence). Trimming took 0 bases from V and 0 from J; bases not matched to a gene: 6. CDR3 protein: CASSYSTGQALNTEAFF. The CDR3, as DNA: TGTGCCAGCAGTTACTCGACGGGACAGGCCCTGAACACTGAAGCTTTCTTT.

Concerning this clonotype: A clone one base away is much larger, so this may be a read error. The genes are TRBV12-3 or TRBV12-4 and TRBJ1-1, with D possibly being TRBD1 (6 bases). V was cut by 7 bases and J by 5 bases, with 17 bases left in between. This CDR3 has 14 amino acids. The CDR3 here is CASNLQGGGTEAFF. The CDR3, as DNA: TGTGCCAGCAATCTACAGGGAGGTGGAACTGAAGCTTTCTTT.

The gene calls are TRBV20-1 and TRBJ1-5, with unresolved D. Looked up from germline, CDR1 is DFQATT and CDR2 is SNEGSKA (reference sequence). With 6 bases removed from V and 0 bases from J, the gap between germline ends came to 12 bases. The CDR3 loop spans 14 amino acids. CDR3 region: CSALTSGSNQPQHF. Here the CDR3 DNA reads TGCAGTGCCTTGACATCGGGTAGCAATCAGCCCCAGCATTTT.

This clonotype was found many times. The chain employs TRBV28 and TRBJ1-1; no reliable D call. The CDR3 extends over 14 amino acids. V was cut by 5 bases and J by 1 base, with 11 bases left in between. Per the germline V gene, CDR1 is MDHEN and CDR2 is SYDVKM. For the CDR3, the DNA is TGTGCCAGCAGTCCGCATCGGGCGAACACTGAAGCTTTCTTT. This gives the protein CASSPHRANTEAFF.

The rearrangement links TRBV6-1 to TRBJ1-1; 8 positions match TRBD1. This CDR3 is 16 amino acids long. Germline V CDR1 and CDR2: MNHNS, SASEGT. Unmatched junction bases numbered 8, after V lost 5 bases and J lost 0 bases. The CDR3 coding sequence is TGTGCCAGCAGTTCTTTCGACAGGGGCATGAACACTGAAGCTTTCTTT. Its translation is CASSSFDRGMNTEAFF.

The V call is TRBV29-1, the J call TRBJ1-1, with TRBD1 as a possible D gene (6 bases). The CDR3 extends over 13 amino acids. Per germline, CDR1 SQVTM and CDR2 ANQGSEA. The ends were cut back, 1 base at V and 4 bases at J, with 10 bases in the middle. The CDR3 protein is CSVEGGHLTEAFF. Written as DNA, the CDR3 is TGCAGCGTTGAAGGGGGACACCTCACTGAAGCTTTCTTT.

The CDR3 loop reads CASSQVGQGIQPQHF. DNA for the CDR3: TGTGCCAGCAGCCAAGTGGGACAGGGGATTCAGCCCCAGCATTTT. This chain links TRBV4-2 with TRBJ1-5; 10 bases align to TRBD1. Germline CDR1 is LGHNA and CDR2 is YNFKEQ. Trimming took 1 base from V and 6 from J; bases not matched to a gene: 3. The CDR3 has 15 amino acids.

The J gene is TRBJ2-7, the V gene TRBV12-3 or TRBV12-4; D perhaps matches TRBD2 (6 bases). This CDR3 comprises 14 residues. Trimming stripped 5 bases from V and 2 bases from J, with 13 bases between. This CDR3 is CASSPGDVAYEQYF. In DNA, the CDR3 is TGTGCCAGCAGTCCGGGGGACGTAGCCTACGAGCAGTACTTC.

The genes are TRBV7-2 and TRBJ1-3, with D perhaps TRBD1 (6 bases). Germline CDR1 SGHTA, CDR2 FQGNSA. Trimming left V 4 bases short and J 0 bases short, with 13 bases between. The CDR3 is 16 amino acids. CDR3 residues: CASSSGQTLSGNTIYF. As DNA, the CDR3 is TGTGCCAGCAGCTCCGGACAGACCCTCTCTGGAAACACCATATATTTT. Full variable domain (missing parts from reference TRBV7-2 and TRBJ1-3): GAGVSQSPSNKVTEKGKDVELRCDPISGHTALYWYRQSLGQGLEFLIYFQGNSAPDKSGLPSDRFSAERTGGSVSTLTIQRTQQEDSAVYLCASSSGQTLSGNTIYFGEGSWLTVV.

This clonotype was recorded many times. The J gene is TRBJ2-1, the V gene TRBV28, with a tentative D call TRBD2 (6 bases). The CDR3 extends over 15 amino acids. V was trimmed by 3 bases and J by 5 bases, leaving 14 bases between them. Looked up from germline, CDR1 is MDHEN and CDR2 is SYDVKM. CDR3 in amino acids: CASSFPRGMDNEQFF. CDR3 nucleotides: TGTGCCAGCAGTTTTCCGCGGGGAATGGACAATGAGCAGTTCTTC.

This clonotype turned up a few times. The chain couples TRBV29-1 to TRBJ2-2, with 10 bases fitting TRBD1. V lost 6 bases to trimming and J lost 4 bases; unmatched junction nucleotides: 8. The CDR3 runs 15 residues. Germline CDR1 and CDR2: SQVTM and ANQGSEA. This CDR3 is CSVGFGTGATGELFF. The CDR3, as DNA: TGCAGCGTGGGGTTCGGGACAGGGGCCACCGGGGAGCTGTTTTTT.

This clonotype was seen only a few times. This rearrangement joins TRBV12-3 or TRBV12-4 to TRBJ1-1; no firm D call. V lost 7 bases, J lost 2 bases, and 14 bases lay in between. This CDR3 has 14 amino acids. CDR3 DNA sequence: TGTGCCAGCATTCGACTGGTTAGTAACACTGAAGCTTTCTTT. It yields the protein CASIRLVSNTEAFF.